The clone carrying this TCR beta chain was recorded many times. Building the TCR beta libraries relied on iRepertoire HTBI primers, and CDR3 regions underwent Arm-PCR. TCRdb recomputed calls from the multiplex PCR reads with MiXCR, one row per CDR3 protein. The table shows approximately 440,000 distinct CDR3 sequences, with about a quarter occurring only once. Time point noted: persistent/refractory GD, antithyroid drugs over 5 years with positive TRAb. TCR sequences were obtained from RNA taken from PBMCs. Germline V CDR1 and CDR2: SGHRS, YFSETQ. The V gene lost 6 bases and the J gene lost 6 bases, with 13 bases spanning the gap. The length of the CDR3 is 14 residues. The record originates from a study of regulatory T cells in long-lasting Graves disease.

This sequence was found in a female donor with Graves disease. Specimen: peripheral blood mononuclear cells (PBMCs), collected when the disease was refractory, from a patient treated with antithyroid drugs. This chain connects TRBV5-1 to TRBJ1-6; maybe TRBD1 (5 bases). CDR3 nucleotide sequence: TGCGCCAGCACCCCAGACAGTCGTAATTCACCCCTCCACTTT. Translation gives CASTPDSRNSPLHF.